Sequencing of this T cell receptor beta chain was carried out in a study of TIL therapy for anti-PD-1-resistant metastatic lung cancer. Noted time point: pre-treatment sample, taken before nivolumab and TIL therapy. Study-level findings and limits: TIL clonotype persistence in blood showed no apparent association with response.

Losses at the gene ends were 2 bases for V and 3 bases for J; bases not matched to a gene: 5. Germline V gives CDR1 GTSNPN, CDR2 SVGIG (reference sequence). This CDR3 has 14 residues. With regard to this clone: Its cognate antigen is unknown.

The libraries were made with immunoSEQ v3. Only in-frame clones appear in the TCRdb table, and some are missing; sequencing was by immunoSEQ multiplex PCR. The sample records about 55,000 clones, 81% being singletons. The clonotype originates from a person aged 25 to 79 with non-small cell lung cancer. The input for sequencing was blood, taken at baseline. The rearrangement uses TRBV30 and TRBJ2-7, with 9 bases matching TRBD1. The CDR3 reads CAWSKGTGLYEQYF. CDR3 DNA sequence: TGTGCCTGGAGTAAGGGGACAGGGCTCTACGAGCAGTACTTC. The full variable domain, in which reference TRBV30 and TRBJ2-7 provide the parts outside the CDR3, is SQTIHQWPATLVQPVGSPLSLECTVEGTSNPNLYWYRQAAGRGLQLLFYSVGIGQISSEVPQNLSASRPQDRQFILSSKKLLLSDSGFYLCAWSKGTGLYEQYFGPGTRLTVT.